This TCR beta chain was recovered during a study of control samples from healthy donors and cancer patients. Assay used: immunoSEQ multiplex PCR; TCRdb lists only in-frame clones, some missing. The data show 150,000 to 160,000 clones, 85% to 95% seen once. Trimming pared 6 bases from V and 4 bases from J, leaving 18 bases between. The CDR3 has 15 residues. Germline loops: CDR1 LNHNV, CDR2 YYDKDF (reference sequence). The rearrangement uses TRBV15 and TRBJ2-5; perhaps D is TRBD1 or TRBD2 (5 bases each). The receptor was isolated from a man between 45 and 60 years old in good health. The specimen was blood. DNA of the CDR3: TGTGCCACCAGTCCCATGGCCCATGGGGGAGAGACCCAGTACTTC. The encoded protein is CATSPMAHGGETQYF.